The entry below gives a single T cell receptor (beta chain) sequence along with its context. This record belongs to a study of blood T cell repertoires in COVID-19. Study details: The study drew acute and convalescent COVID-19 samples from the United States, Italy and Spain.

This CDR3 region has 16 residues. Germline loops: CDR1 DFQATT, CDR2 SNEGSKA (reference sequence). J was trimmed by 1 base and V by 3 bases; bases with no gene match: 10. Authors' processing steps: Reference gene primer amplification gave estimated nucleated cell counts. Clones were read by immunoSEQ multiplex PCR, and TCRdb kept only the in-frame ones, dropping some. From that table come the V and J calls and clone size; the DNA was used to work out D and trimming. This table holds about 120,000 clones, approximately 87% found once. The origin of this receptor is a woman in her 70s with acute or convalescent COVID-19. The sequencing sample was made of peripheral blood. The V and J genes are TRBV20-1 and TRBJ1-1, with TRBD1 matching 8 bases. The CDR3 nucleotides read TGCAGTGCTAGTGAGCCCGATGGGACAGGGAACACTGAAGCTTTCTTT. Encoded protein: CSASEPDGTGNTEAFF.